This entry features one T cell receptor (beta chain) sequence. These data are taken from a study of OX40 agonist ivuxolimab in advanced cancers. On the study more broadly: Patients assigned to dose escalation were diagnosed with hepatocellular carcinoma, melanoma, renal cell or head and neck cancer. The group had a mean age of around 60 years, ranged from 23 to 79, and was around 86% male.

Some clones are missing from TCRdb's copy, which holds only in-frame ones; the method was immunoSEQ multiplex PCR. The sample records fewer than 45,000 clones, 65% to 85% being singletons. The receptor comes from an adult with an advanced solid tumor such as melanoma, head and neck, liver or kidney cancer. Sequences were derived from CD4+ or CD8+ T cells sorted from blood, sampled in a trial of the OX40 agonist ivuxolimab.

The CDR3 spells CASSDRGLGLAGQETQYF. Written as DNA, the CDR3 is TGTGCCAGCAGTGATCGGGGCCTGGGGCTAGCGGGGCAAGAGACCCAGTACTTC. The chain recombines TRBV2 with TRBJ2-5, with 9 bases fitting TRBD2. Germline-derived CDR1 and CDR2 are SNHLY and FYNNEI. The CDR3 has 18 amino acids. V gave up 3 bases and J gave up 2 bases; unmatched junction bases: 13.